The present entry profiles one T cell receptor (beta chain) with its context. The antigen this receptor binds is unknown. No base qualities exist here, and no much larger clone lies one base off it. The data are from a study of CD8 T cells in Susac syndrome (dated by TCRdb to between 2018 and 2020). With respect to the entire study: Of the Susac syndrome patients who were sequenced, under 10 were in clinical remission while more than five had clinically active disease. At blood withdrawal, Susac syndrome patients were either therapy-naive, taking corticosteroids (in some cases with IVIg as well), or taking IVIg alone. The study used repertoire sequencing to test whether antigen drove CD8+ T cell activation and differentiation in Susac syndrome.

Peripheral blood CD8+ and CD4+ T cells from healthy donors, Susac syndrome patients and multiple sclerosis patients were profiled by high-throughput TCR beta sequencing. The Susac syndrome patients fulfilled recently defined diagnostic criteria for definite or probable disease. Bulk CD8+ and CD4+ T cells were purified magnetically by negative isolation, whereas CD8+ TEMRA cells were enriched by FACS. Blood was drawn into EDTA tubes, processed within 24 hours, and PBMCs were isolated by density gradient centrifugation. PBMCs destined for TCR sequencing were cryopreserved in liquid nitrogen and later thawed in a 37 °C water bath. A purity of at least 90% was achieved for sorted or isolated CD4+, CD8+ and CD8+ TEMRA cells. Trimming at the junction amounts to 3 bases on V and 8 bases on J, and the germline ends lie 14 bases apart. Sequences LNHDA (CDR1) and SQIVND (CDR2) are obtained from the germline V gene (reference sequence). From the cysteine through the phenylalanine, the CDR3 covers 15 amino acids. The sequence is cut down to CDR3 DNA, 45 bases in frame from base 1.

Points the paper makes about the study in general: No clonal expansion was detected in the CD4+ T cell repertoire of Susac syndrome patients. The number of individuals in the TCR sequencing and HLA analysis was recognized as being relatively small.

RNA was extracted with the RNeasy kit and roughly 0.45 to 1 ug was reverse transcribed using random hexamers. The immunoSEQ multiplex PCR assay, covering 54 Vbeta and 13 Jbeta segments, was used to amplify TCR beta CDR3 regions. To correct PCR amplification bias, a synthetic template baseline was used for both primer optimization and computational correction. The source study handled its data this way. Reads were assigned to V, D and J genes according to IMGT and analyzed in immunoSEQ Analyzer, with only productive sequences retained. Clonality was computed as one minus Shannon entropy normalized by log2 of the number of productive unique sequences. Public and private clones were assessed among the 100 most prevalent clones of each patient and control. Susac-specific clones were defined as absent from healthy and MS cohorts, over a thousand published viral clones and other ImmuneACCESS disease sequences. TCRdb reran the public reads through fastp at Q25 and MiXCR, keeping productive beta chains. Here each entry gathers all rows of one CDR3 protein and keeps the most common genes and DNA. The V and J calls come from TCRdb's annotation, not from the publication. The sample contains about 94,000 distinct CDR3 sequences, just under 95% of them found a single time. About 0.29% of the sample comes from the top ten.

This TCR derives from a human donor with Susac syndrome. What was sequenced was CD4+ T cells from PBMCs. In this chain, TRBV19 is recombined with TRBJ1-6; the best D guess is TRBD1, with 6 bases matching. The DNA sequence is as follows: TGTGCCAGTAGTATCGGGTTGGACAGAGATTCACCCCTCCACTTT. It encodes CASSIGLDRDSPLHF. The variable domain in full, with residues beyond the CDR3 obtained from the reference TRBV19 and TRBJ1-6 genes, is DGGITQSPKYLFRKEGQNVTLSCEQNLNHDAMYWYRQDPGQGLRLIYYSQIVNDFQKGDIAEGYSVSREKKESFPLTVTSAQKNPTAFYLCASSIGLDRDSPLHFGNGTRLTVT.